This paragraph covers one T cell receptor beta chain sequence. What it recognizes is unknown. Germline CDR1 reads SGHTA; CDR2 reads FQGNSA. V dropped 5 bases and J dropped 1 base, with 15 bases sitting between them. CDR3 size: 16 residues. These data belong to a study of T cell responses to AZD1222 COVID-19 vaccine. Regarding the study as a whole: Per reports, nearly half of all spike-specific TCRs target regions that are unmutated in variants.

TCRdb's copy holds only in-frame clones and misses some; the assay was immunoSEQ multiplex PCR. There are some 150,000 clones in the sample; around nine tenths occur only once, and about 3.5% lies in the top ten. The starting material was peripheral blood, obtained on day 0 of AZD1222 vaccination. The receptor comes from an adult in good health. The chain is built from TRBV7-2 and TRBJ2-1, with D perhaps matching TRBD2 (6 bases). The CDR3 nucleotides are TGTGCCAGCAGCCCTAAAGCGGGCGCGTCCTACAATGAGCAGTTCTTC. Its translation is CASSPKAGASYNEQFF.